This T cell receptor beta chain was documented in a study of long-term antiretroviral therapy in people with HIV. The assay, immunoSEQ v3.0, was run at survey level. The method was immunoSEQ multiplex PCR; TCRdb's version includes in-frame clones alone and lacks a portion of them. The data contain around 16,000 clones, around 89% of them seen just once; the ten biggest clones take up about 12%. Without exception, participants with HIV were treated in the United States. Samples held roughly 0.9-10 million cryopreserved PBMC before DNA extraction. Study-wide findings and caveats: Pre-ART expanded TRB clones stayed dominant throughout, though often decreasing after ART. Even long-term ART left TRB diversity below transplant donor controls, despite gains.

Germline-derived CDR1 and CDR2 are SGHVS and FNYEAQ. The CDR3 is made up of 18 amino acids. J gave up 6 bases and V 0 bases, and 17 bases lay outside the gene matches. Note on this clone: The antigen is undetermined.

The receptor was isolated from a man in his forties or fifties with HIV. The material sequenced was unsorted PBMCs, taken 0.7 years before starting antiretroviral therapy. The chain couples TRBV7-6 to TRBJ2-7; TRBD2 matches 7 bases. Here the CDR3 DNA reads TGTGCCAGCAGCTTAGCGGCGGCGGGAGTTCCAACAGGATCCGAGCAGTACTTC. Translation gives CASSLAAAGVPTGSEQYF.